The 3 T cell receptor beta chains below were found in one sample sequenced in a study of identical twins. TCRdb fed the 5' RACE reads into MiXCR, producing one record per CDR3 protein. Seen here are 1.5 million to 2 million distinct CDR3 sequences, about 32% observed once, and the top ten hold 0.27%. The sample comprised cord blood. Receptors originate from a newborn girl in good health.

The chain carries TRBV10-3 and TRBJ1-1, with TRBD1 as a possible D gene (6 bases). V was cut by 6 bases and J by 4 bases, with 21 bases left in between. Per the germline V gene, CDR1 is ENHRY and CDR2 is SYGVKD. This CDR3 spans 16 amino acids. The CDR3 bases are TGTGCCATCAGCCCCCGGGTGACAGGCGGGAGCACTGAAGCTTTCTTT. The encoded protein is CAISPRVTGGSTEAFF.

This chain uses TRBV7-9 with TRBJ1-6; 8 bases match TRBD1. The germline CDR1 and CDR2 sequences are SEHNR and FQNEAQ (reference sequence). This CDR3 is 18 amino acids long. Unmatched junction bases numbered 11, after V lost 5 bases and J lost 2 bases. CDR3 loop: CASSPETGVSPYNSPLHF. The CDR3 bases are TGTGCCAGCAGCCCAGAGACAGGGGTTAGCCCCTATAATTCACCCCTCCACTTT.

The chain joins TRBV10-3 to TRBJ1-1, with D unresolved. CDR3 length: 15 residues. V was shortened by 3 bases and J by 3 bases, with 14 bases between the two germline ends. Per the germline V gene, CDR1 is ENHRY and CDR2 is SYGVKD. The CDR3 loop is CAISDHILRDTEAFF. In DNA form, the CDR3 reads TGTGCCATCAGTGATCACATCCTAAGGGACACTGAAGCTTTCTTT.